Below, 5 T cell receptor beta chains from the same sample are listed, as sequenced in a study of blood T cells in healthy people across ages. Combining a sample-barcoded 5' primer with a J-beta primer mix, a second PCR ran for 7 to 11 cycles. A single record per CDR3 protein comes from TCRdb applying MiXCR to the 5' RACE reads. The sample carries approximately 800,000 distinct CDR3 sequences, around half recorded once. Sequencing was performed on blood. These receptors all come from a man aged 80 or over in good health.

In this sample, this clonotype turned up a few times. The chain employs TRBV12-3 or TRBV12-4 and TRBJ2-4; either TRBD1 or TRBD2 may fit D (5 bases each). Trimming removed 7 bases at V and 6 bases at J, with 16 bases between. The CDR3 sequence is 14 residues long. This CDR3 reads CASTTAAGTNIQYF. As DNA, the CDR3 is TGTGCCAGCACTACGGCCGCCGGGACAAACATTCAGTACTTC.

The gene calls are TRBV9 and TRBJ2-3; 7 nucleotides line up with TRBD2. With 2 bases clipped from V and 1 base from J, the junction kept 7 bases outside the gene matches. Germline V CDR1 and CDR2: SGDLS, YYNGEE. The CDR3 has 16 residues. DNA for the CDR3: TGTGCCAGCAGCGTCTCGGCGGGAGAGGGCACAGATACGCAGTATTTT. This gives the protein CASSVSAGEGTDTQYF. Drawing the rest from reference TRBV9 and TRBJ2-3, the complete variable domain is DSGVTQTPKHLITATGQRVTLRCSPRSGDLSVYWYQQSLDQGLQFLIQYYNGEERAKGNILERFSAQQFPDLHSELNLSSLELGDSALYFCASSVSAGEGTDTQYFGPGTRLTVL.

This clonotype is a singleton in its sample. V gene TRBV7-9 combines with J gene TRBJ1-1; perhaps TRBD1 as D (5 bases). The V gene lost 1 base and the J gene lost 1 base, with 10 bases spanning the gap. Germline values: CDR1 SEHNR, CDR2 FQNEAQ (reference sequence). The CDR3 extends over 15 amino acids. The CDR3 DNA sequence: TGTGCCAGCAGCTTAGTACTGGGACCGAACACTGAAGCTTTCTTT. Protein product: CASSLVLGPNTEAFF. Full variable domain (outside the CDR3, taken from reference TRBV7-9 and TRBJ1-1): DTGVSQNPRHKITKRGQNVTFRCDPISEHNRLYWYRQTLGQGPEFLTYFQNEAQLEKSRLLSDRFSAERPKGSFSTLEIQRTEQGDSAMYLCASSLVLGPNTEAFFGQGTRLTVV.

This rearrangement joins TRBV20-1 to TRBJ2-7; a possible D gene is TRBD2 (7 bases). The CDR3 covers 15 residues. In germline, CDR1 is DFQATT, CDR2 SNEGSKA (reference sequence). V gave up 0 bases and J gave up 7 bases, with 19 bases separating them. The CDR3 DNA follows: TGCAGTGCTAGAGATGCAGGAGGGGGGGGCAATGAGCAGTACTTC. Translated, it gives CSARDAGGGGNEQYF.

The chain links TRBV20-1 to TRBJ2-6; TRBD2 matches 10 bases. The CDR3 runs to 17 residues. CDR1 is DFQATT, CDR2 SNEGSKA, per germline (reference sequence). V lost 3 bases to trimming and J lost 0 bases; unmatched junction nucleotides: 5. The DNA for the CDR3 is TGCAGTGCTAGTGCTAGCGGGAGCCCCTCTGGGGCCAACGTCCTGACTTTC. Translation gives CSASASGSPSGANVLTF.